The 17 T cell receptor beta chains in this list originate from one sample, sequenced in a study of T cells in Graves' hyperthyroidism and ophthalmopathy (dated by TCRdb to the late 2010s). Library prep was done by multiplex PCR. Sequencing used an Illumina HiSeq 2000. The TCR beta CDR3 regions were amplified from RNA transcripts. A first-round RT-PCR of the TCR CDR3 used the HTBI primer set with the Qiagen OneStep RT-PCR kit. TCRdb reprocessing: public reads trimmed at Q25 with fastp, clones called with MiXCR, in-frame beta chains kept. Rows merge per CDR3 protein into single entries with the most common DNA and genes. The sample table contains about 610,000 distinct CDR3 sequences; only one count was recorded for about 45% of them. More than 7.5% of the sample goes to the ten largest clones. The specimen sequenced was peripheral blood or thyroid tissue (not recorded which). These receptors all come from a woman aged 18-30 years with Graves' hyperthyroidism.

The chain couples TRBV7-3 to TRBJ1-2; D perhaps matches TRBD1 (6 bases). The germline V gene has CDR1 SGHTA and CDR2 FQGTGA. The V gene lost 3 bases and the J gene lost 7 bases, with 21 bases spanning the gap. The CDR3 loop spans 16 amino acids. The CDR3: CASSLALRTGGGGYTF. CDR3 sequence (DNA): TGTGCCAGCAGCTTGGCCCTGAGGACCGGGGGCGGTGGCTACACCTTC.

This chain uses TRBV29-1 with TRBJ1-2; D is unresolved. The germline V gene has CDR1 SQVTM and CDR2 ANQGSEA. Trimming cost V 7 bases and J 3 bases, with 12 bases left between them. The CDR3 runs 12 residues. The CDR3 DNA follows: TGCAGCGGCCCTTTGGTTGACTATGGCTACACCTTC. Encoded protein: CSGPLVDYGYTF.

This clonotype was counted ten times or more. The V call is TRBV10-3, the J call TRBJ1-4; D unclear. Germline V lookup: CDR1 ENHRY, CDR2 SYGVKD. Trimming shortened V by 5 bases and J by 8 bases, and 15 bases separated the two germline ends. The CDR3 runs to 14 residues. This CDR3 is CAISTETPPEKLFF. Here the CDR3 DNA reads TGTGCCATCAGTACAGAGACCCCGCCAGAAAAACTGTTTTTT.

This clonotype was counted at least ten times. Here the CDR3 DNA reads TGCAGCGTTCGGCAGAGCTCTGGAAACACCATATATTTT. Protein: CSVRQSSGNTIYF. V gene TRBV29-1 combines with J gene TRBJ1-3, with D unclear. Germline V gives CDR1 SQVTM, CDR2 ANQGSEA. The ends were cut back, 5 bases at V and 0 bases at J, with 8 bases in the middle. CDR3 size: 13 residues.

V usage is TRBV5-1 and J usage is TRBJ2-5; D might be TRBD2 (5 bases). The CDR3 sequence is 13 residues long. The germline V gene has CDR1 SGHRS and CDR2 YFSETQ. The V end lost 4 bases, the J end lost 3 bases, and 10 bases lay between the germline ends. The CDR3 bases are TGCGCCAGCAGCCATTGGGGAGAAGAGACCCAGTACTTC. It translates to CASSHWGEETQYF.

For this clonotype: Sequence at one end of the junction differs from germline and may be a read error. J is TRBJ2-1 and V is TRBV5-1, with 7 bases aligning to TRBD2. CDR1 is SGHRS and CDR2 is YFSETQ in the germline V gene. The CDR3 is made up of 13 amino acids. The CDR3 nucleotides read TGCGCCAGCAGCCCTTGGGCGGGAGAAACCCAGGTCTTC. This encodes CASSPWAGETQVF.

This clonotype occurred many times. The chain links TRBV7-9 to TRBJ2-7; 10 nucleotides agree with TRBD2. Trimming took 0 bases from V and 5 from J; bases not matched to a gene: 4. The CDR3 contains 15 residues. CDR1 is SEHNR, CDR2 FQNEAQ, per germline (reference sequence). The CDR3 sequence is CASSLALAGAHEQYF. CDR3 nucleotide sequence: TGTGCCAGCAGCTTAGCGCTAGCGGGAGCGCACGAGCAGTACTTC.

This clonotype was detected many times. The chain couples TRBV5-1 to TRBJ1-5; TRBD1 aligns across 8 bases. Per germline, CDR1 SGHRS and CDR2 YFSETQ. After removal of 4 bases from V and 3 bases from J, the junction contained 6 bases not matched to a gene. This CDR3 region has 15 residues. The CDR3 reads CASSETGGHNQPQHF. The CDR3 nucleotides are TGCGCCAGCAGCGAAACAGGGGGGCACAATCAGCCCCAGCATTTT.

This clonotype was seen repeatedly, ten times or more. The V gene is TRBV19, the J gene TRBJ1-3; D not resolved. The CDR3 totals 13 residues. V lost 9 bases and J lost 6, with 15 bases in between. Germline CDR1 and CDR2: LNHDA and SQIVND (reference sequence). The CDR3 region is CASAKGYQNTIYF. CDR3 bases: TGTGCCAGCGCCAAGGGTTACCAAAACACCATATATTTT.

This chain connects TRBV6-5 to TRBJ2-2, with D possibly being TRBD1 or TRBD2 (6 bases each). In germline, CDR1 is MNHEY, CDR2 SVGAGI. V lost 1 base and J lost 8, with 11 bases in between. The CDR3 totals 14 residues. The CDR3 DNA follows: TGTGCCAGCAGTTACTGGGGGGCGAGTGGGGAGCTGTTTTTT. It translates to CASSYWGASGELFF.

V is TRBV11-2 and J is TRBJ2-6; no clear D. Germline loops: CDR1 SGHAT, CDR2 FQNNGV. V was pared by 1 base and J by 0 bases, with 13 bases between. CDR3 length equals 18 residues. The CDR3 protein is CASSLGRDAGSGANVLTF. In DNA, the CDR3 is TGTGCCAGCAGCTTAGGTAGGGATGCAGGCTCTGGGGCCAACGTCCTGACTTTC. Full variable domain (rest looked up from reference TRBV11-2 and TRBJ2-6): EAGVAQSPRYKIIEKRQSVAFWCNPISGHATLYWYQQILGQGPKLLIQFQNNGVVDDSQLPKDRFSAERLKGVDSTLKIQPAKLEDSAVYLCASSLGRDAGSGANVLTFGAGSRLTVL.

The rearrangement joins TRBV18 to TRBJ2-7; 14 bases line up with TRBD2. Per germline, CDR1 KGHSH and CDR2 LQKENI. The CDR3 contains 16 residues. With V trimmed by 4 bases and J by 2 bases, 4 bases remained unmatched. In nucleotides, the CDR3 is TGTGCCAGCTCACAAACGGGACTAGCGGGAGCCTACGAGCAGTACTTC. It specifies CASSQTGLAGAYEQYF.

In this sample, this clonotype turned up many times. The genes are TRBV15 and TRBJ2-7; 13 nucleotides match TRBD2. There are 16 residues in the CDR3. The J segment lost 4 bases and the V segment lost 3 bases, leaving 6 bases of the junction unmatched. CDR1 and CDR2 (germline): LNHNV, YYDKDF (reference sequence). DNA of the CDR3: TGTGCCACCAGCAGGGGAACTAGCGGGAGGGCTTACGAGCAGTACTTC. Its protein is CATSRGTSGRAYEQYF.

The genes are TRBV15 and TRBJ2-7; 7 bases line up with TRBD1. The CDR3 is 16 amino acids. CDR1 is LNHNV, CDR2 YYDKDF, per germline (reference sequence). Trimming removed 0 bases from V and 3 bases from J; junction bases left unmatched: 8. Written as DNA, the CDR3 is TGTGCCACCAGCAGAGAGACAGGGCGCTATGGCTACGAGCAGTACTTC. Its translation is CATSRETGRYGYEQYF.

There are many counts of this clonotype. In DNA, the CDR3 is TGTGCCAGCAGTTATTCGGGGATGGGTGCTTTCTTT. Its protein product is CASSYSGMGAFF. The genes are TRBV7-9 and TRBJ1-1, with D unclear. The CDR3 runs 12 residues. Trimming removed 6 bases at V and 11 bases at J, with 16 bases between. CDR1 is SEHNR and CDR2 is FQNEAQ in the germline V gene (reference sequence).

CDR3 amino acids: CASRSDGETQYF. CDR3 coding DNA: TGTGCCAGCAGATCGGACGGGGAGACCCAGTACTTC. V usage is TRBV7-2 and J usage is TRBJ2-5; D unresolved. The CDR3 totals 12 residues. Trimming stripped 6 bases from V and 5 bases from J, with 10 bases between. Germline CDR1 reads SGHTA; CDR2 reads FQGNSA.

Many counts were recorded for this clonotype. The genes are TRBV2 and TRBJ1-5; no definite D call. This CDR3 region has 14 residues. Looked up from germline, CDR1 is SNHLY and CDR2 is FYNNEI. Trimming removed 1 base at V and 6 bases at J, with 10 bases between. The CDR3 nucleotides read TGTGCCAGCAGTGAAGGTAAAGGAATTCAGCCCCAGCATTTT. Amino acids: CASSEGKGIQPQHF. Filled out from reference TRBV2 and TRBJ1-5, the complete variable domain reads EPEVTQTPSHQVTQMGQEVILRCVPISNHLYFYWYRQILGQKVEFLVSFYNNEISEKSEIFDDQFSVERPDGSNFTLKIRSTKLEDSAMYFCASSEGKGIQPQHFGDGTRLSIL.